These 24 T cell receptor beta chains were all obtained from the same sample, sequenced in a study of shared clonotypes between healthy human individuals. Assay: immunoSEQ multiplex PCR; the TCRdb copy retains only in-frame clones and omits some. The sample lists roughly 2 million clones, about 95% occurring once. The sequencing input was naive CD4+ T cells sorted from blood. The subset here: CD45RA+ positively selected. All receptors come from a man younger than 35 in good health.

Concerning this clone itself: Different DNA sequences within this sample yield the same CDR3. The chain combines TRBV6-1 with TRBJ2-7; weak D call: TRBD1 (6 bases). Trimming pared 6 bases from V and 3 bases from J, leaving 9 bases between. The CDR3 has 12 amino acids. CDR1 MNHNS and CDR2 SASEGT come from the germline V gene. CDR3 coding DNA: TGTGCCAGCAGAGACAGGAGCTACGAGCAGTACTTC. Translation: CASRDRSYEQYF.

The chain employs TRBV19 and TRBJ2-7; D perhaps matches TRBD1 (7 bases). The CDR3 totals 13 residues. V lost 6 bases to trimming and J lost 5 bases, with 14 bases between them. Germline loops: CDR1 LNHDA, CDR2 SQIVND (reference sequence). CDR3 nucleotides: TGTGCCAGTAGCGACCGCAGGGGGGACGAGCAGTACTTC. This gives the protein CASSDRRGDEQYF.

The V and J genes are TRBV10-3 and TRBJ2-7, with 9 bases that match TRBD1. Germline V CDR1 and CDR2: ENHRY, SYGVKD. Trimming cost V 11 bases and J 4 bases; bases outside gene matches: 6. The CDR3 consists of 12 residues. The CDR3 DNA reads TGTGCCTTTGGGACAGGGCCATACGAGCAGTACTTC. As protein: CAFGTGPYEQYF.

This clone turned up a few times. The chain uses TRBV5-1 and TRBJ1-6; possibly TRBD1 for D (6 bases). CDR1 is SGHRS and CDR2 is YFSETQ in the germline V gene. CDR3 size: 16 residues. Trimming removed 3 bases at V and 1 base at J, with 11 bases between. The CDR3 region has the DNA TGCGCCAGCAGCTCGGAACAGGGATCCTATAATTCACCCCTCCACTTT. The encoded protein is CASSSEQGSYNSPLHF.

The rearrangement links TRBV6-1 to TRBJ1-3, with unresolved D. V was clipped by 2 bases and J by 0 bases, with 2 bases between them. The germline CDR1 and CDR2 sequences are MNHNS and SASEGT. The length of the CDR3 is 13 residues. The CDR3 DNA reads TGTGCCAGCAGTGAATTCTCTGGAAACACCATATATTTT. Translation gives CASSEFSGNTIYF.

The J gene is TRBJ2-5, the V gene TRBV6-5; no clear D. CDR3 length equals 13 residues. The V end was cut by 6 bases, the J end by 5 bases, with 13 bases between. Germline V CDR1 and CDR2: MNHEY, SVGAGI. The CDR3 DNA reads TGTGCCAGCAGACCAGATACGTTGGAGACCCAGTACTTC. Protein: CASRPDTLETQYF.

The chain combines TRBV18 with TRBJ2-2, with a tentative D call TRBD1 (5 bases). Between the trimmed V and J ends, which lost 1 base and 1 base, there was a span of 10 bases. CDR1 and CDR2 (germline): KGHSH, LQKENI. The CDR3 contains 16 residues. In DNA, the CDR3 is TGTGCCAGCTCACCACGGGAAGGACAGAACACCGGGGAGCTGTTTTTT. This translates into CASSPREGQNTGELFF.

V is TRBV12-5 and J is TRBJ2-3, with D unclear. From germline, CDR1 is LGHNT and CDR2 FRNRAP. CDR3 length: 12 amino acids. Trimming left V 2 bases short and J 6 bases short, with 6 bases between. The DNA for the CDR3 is TGTGCTAGTGGTTTGATACGGGATACGCAGTATTTT. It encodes CASGLIRDTQYF.

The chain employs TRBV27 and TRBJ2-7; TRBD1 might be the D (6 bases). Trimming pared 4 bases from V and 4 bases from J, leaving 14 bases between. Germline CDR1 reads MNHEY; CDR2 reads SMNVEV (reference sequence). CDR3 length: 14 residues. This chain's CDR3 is CASSSRTDIYEQYF. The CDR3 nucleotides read TGTGCCAGCAGTTCCCGGACAGATATTTACGAGCAGTACTTC.

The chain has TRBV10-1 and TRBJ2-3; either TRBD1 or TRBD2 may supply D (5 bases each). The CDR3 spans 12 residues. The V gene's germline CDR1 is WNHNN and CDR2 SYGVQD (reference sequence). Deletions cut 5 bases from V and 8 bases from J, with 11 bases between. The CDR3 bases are TGCGCCAGCAGTCGGGACCTGGGTACGCAGTATTTT. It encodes CASSRDLGTQYF.

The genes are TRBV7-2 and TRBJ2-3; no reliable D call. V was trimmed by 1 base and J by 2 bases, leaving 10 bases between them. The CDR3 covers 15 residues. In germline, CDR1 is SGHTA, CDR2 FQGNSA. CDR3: CASSLVADYTDTQYF. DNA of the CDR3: TGTGCCAGCAGCTTAGTGGCGGATTACACAGATACGCAGTATTTT.

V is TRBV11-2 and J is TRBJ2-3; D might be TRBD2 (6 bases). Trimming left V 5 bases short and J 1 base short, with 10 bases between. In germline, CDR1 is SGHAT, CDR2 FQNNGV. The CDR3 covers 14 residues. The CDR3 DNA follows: TGTGCCAGCAGCCACGGGGGAGGCACAGATACGCAGTATTTT. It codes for CASSHGGGTDTQYF.

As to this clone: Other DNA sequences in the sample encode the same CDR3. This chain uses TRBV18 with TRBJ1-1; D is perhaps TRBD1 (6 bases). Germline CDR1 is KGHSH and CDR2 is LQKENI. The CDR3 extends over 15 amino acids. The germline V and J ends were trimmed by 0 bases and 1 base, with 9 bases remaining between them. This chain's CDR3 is CASSPPRTENTEAFF. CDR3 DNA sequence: TGTGCCAGCTCACCACCGAGGACAGAGAACACTGAAGCTTTCTTT.

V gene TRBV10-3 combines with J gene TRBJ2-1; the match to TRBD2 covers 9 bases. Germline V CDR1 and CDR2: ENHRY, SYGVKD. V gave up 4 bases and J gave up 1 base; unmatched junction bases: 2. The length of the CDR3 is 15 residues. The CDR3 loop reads CAISVTSGSYNEQFF. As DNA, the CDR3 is TGTGCCATCAGTGTAACTAGCGGGTCCTACAATGAGCAGTTCTTC.

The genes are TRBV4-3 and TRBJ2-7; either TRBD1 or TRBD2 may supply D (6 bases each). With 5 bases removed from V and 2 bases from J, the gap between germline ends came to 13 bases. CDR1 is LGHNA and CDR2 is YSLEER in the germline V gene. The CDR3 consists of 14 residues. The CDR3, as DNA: TGCGCCAGCAGCTTGGAGGGGGGAACCTACGAGCAGTACTTC. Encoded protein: CASSLEGGTYEQYF.

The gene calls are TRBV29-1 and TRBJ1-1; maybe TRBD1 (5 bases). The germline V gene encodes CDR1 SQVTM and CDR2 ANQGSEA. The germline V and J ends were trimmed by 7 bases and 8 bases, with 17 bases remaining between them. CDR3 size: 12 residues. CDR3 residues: CSDGAGRSEAFF. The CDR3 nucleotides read TGCAGCGACGGAGCAGGGAGGTCCGAAGCTTTCTTT.

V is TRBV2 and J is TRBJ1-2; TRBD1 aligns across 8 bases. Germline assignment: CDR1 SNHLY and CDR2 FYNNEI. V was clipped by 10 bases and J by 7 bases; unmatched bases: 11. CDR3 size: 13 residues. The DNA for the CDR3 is TGTGCCATCCTGGACAGGGTGGCCTCTGGCTACACCTTC. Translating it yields CAILDRVASGYTF.

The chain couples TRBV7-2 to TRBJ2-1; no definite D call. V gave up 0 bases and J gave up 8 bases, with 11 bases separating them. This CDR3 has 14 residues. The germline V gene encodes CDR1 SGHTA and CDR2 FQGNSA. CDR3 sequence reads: CASSLAFDRDEQFF. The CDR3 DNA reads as TGTGCCAGCAGCTTAGCGTTCGACCGAGATGAGCAGTTCTTC.

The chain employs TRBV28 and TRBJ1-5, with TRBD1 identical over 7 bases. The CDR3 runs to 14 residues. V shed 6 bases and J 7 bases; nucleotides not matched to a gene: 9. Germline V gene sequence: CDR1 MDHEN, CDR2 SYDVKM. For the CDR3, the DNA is TGTGCCAGCAGATCCAGACAGGGACCCCAGCCCCAGCATTTT. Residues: CASRSRQGPQPQHF. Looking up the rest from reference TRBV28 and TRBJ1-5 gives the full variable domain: DVKVTQSSRYLVKRTGEKVFLECVQDMDHENMFWYRQDPGLGLRLIYFSYDVKMKEKGDIPEGYSVSREKKERFSLILESASTNQTSMYLCASRSRQGPQPQHFGDGTRLSIL.

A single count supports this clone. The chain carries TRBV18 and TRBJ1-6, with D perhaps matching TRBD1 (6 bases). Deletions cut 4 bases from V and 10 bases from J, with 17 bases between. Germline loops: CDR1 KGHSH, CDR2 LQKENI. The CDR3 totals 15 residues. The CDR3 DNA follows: TGTGCCAGCTCACTTGCCCGACAGGAAAACTCACCCCTCCACTTT. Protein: CASSLARQENSPLHF.

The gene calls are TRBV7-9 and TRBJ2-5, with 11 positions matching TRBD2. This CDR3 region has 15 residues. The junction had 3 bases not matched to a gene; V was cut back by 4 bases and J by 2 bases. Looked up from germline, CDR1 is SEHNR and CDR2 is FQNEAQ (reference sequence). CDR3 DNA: TGTGCCAGCAGCTCCGGGACTAGCGGACAAGAGACCCAGTACTTC. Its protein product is CASSSGTSGQETQYF.

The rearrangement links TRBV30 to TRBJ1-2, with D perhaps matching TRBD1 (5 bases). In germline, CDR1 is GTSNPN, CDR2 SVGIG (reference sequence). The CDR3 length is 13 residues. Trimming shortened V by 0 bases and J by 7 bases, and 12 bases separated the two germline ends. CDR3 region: CAWSVVQGGGYTF. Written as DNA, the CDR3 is TGTGCCTGGAGTGTAGTTCAGGGAGGTGGCTACACCTTC.

The DNA of the CDR3 is TGTGCCAGCAGTCGAGACTTGGAAAAACTGTTTTTT. Translated: CASSRDLEKLFF. The chain recombines TRBV5-4 with TRBJ1-4; D ambiguous. V lost 5 bases, J lost 8 bases, and 10 bases lay in between. Germline V gives CDR1 SGHNT, CDR2 YYREEE (reference sequence). CDR3 length: 12 amino acids.

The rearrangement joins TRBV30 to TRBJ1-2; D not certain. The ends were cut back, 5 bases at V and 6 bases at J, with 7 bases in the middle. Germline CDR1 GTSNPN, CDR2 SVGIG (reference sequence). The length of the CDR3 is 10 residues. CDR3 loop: CAWGGNGYTF. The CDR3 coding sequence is TGTGCCTGGGGAGGGAATGGCTACACCTTC.